A single sample gave rise to the 32 T cell receptor beta chains below, sequenced in a study of T cells in Graves' hyperthyroidism and ophthalmopathy. TCR beta CDR3 regions were amplified from RNA. The TCR CDR3 was amplified in a first-round RT-PCR using the HTBI primer set. TCRdb re-called the multiplex PCR reads through MiXCR, storing one row per CDR3 protein. This table has around 500,000 distinct CDR3 sequences, approximately 16% appearing once. Source material: blood. The receptors were gathered from a woman aged 30 to 39 with Graves' ophthalmopathy.

This clonotype was detected a few times. V is TRBV6-5 and J is TRBJ1-2, with D unresolved. The V gene's germline CDR1 is MNHEY and CDR2 SVGAGI. The CDR3 length is 12 residues. Between the trimmed V and J ends, which lost 0 bases and 7 bases, there was a span of 6 bases. In DNA, the CDR3 is TGTGCCAGCAGTTACTCGGGTGTTGGCTACACCTTC. Its translation: CASSYSGVGYTF.

This clonotype has a count of ten or more. This CDR3 is CASSLVRSSGTNPGDTQYF. The CDR3 DNA follows: TGTGCCAGCAGCTTAGTTCGGTCTAGCGGGACTAACCCCGGAGATACGCAGTATTTT. This rearrangement joins TRBV7-2 to TRBJ2-3; TRBD2 aligns across 9 bases. Germline V gene lookup returns CDR1 SGHTA and CDR2 FQGNSA. The CDR3 has 19 residues. V was pared by 1 base and J by 5 bases, with 16 bases of the junction left unmatched. The full variable domain, in which reference TRBV7-2 and TRBJ2-3 provide the parts outside the CDR3, is GAGVSQSPSNKVTEKGKDVELRCDPISGHTALYWYRQSLGQGLEFLIYFQGNSAPDKSGLPSDRFSAERTGGSVSTLTIQRTQQEDSAVYLCASSLVRSSGTNPGDTQYFGPGTRLTVL.

This chain connects TRBV6-1 to TRBJ2-5; TRBD1 matches 10 bases. Per the germline V gene, CDR1 is MNHNS and CDR2 is SASEGT. This CDR3 spans 16 amino acids. Germline trimming cut 5 bases from V and 4 bases from J; bases unmatched to any gene: 10. The DNA for the CDR3 is TGTGCCAGCAGTCCTTCCGGGACAGGGGTTTCAGAGACCCAGTACTTC. Its protein product is CASSPSGTGVSETQYF.

This chain connects TRBV7-2 to TRBJ1-4; D gene ambiguous. The CDR3 is made up of 16 amino acids. CDR1 and CDR2 (germline): SGHTA, FQGNSA. Trimming pared 2 bases from V and 0 bases from J, leaving 10 bases between. CDR3 DNA sequence: TGTGCCAGCAGCTTAAGCAGCAGAGCAACTAATGAAAAACTGTTTTTT. This encodes CASSLSSRATNEKLFF. Complete variable domain (other parts from reference TRBV7-2 and TRBJ1-4): GAGVSQSPSNKVTEKGKDVELRCDPISGHTALYWYRQSLGQGLEFLIYFQGNSAPDKSGLPSDRFSAERTGGSVSTLTIQRTQQEDSAVYLCASSLSSRATNEKLFFGSGTQLSVL.

This clonotype was detected only a few times. The chain is built from TRBV11-2 and TRBJ1-6; no reliable D call. V was pared by 0 bases and J by 16 bases, with 10 bases between. There are 12 residues in the CDR3. The V gene's germline CDR1 is SGHAT and CDR2 FQNNGV. The CDR3 coding sequence is TGTGCCAGCAGCTTAGATCGGGAGGGTCTCCACTTT. Translated, it gives CASSLDREGLHF.

This clonotype was seen ten or more times. The gene calls are TRBV28 and TRBJ2-1; TRBD2 aligns across 9 bases. The CDR3 covers 16 residues. Germline V gives CDR1 MDHEN, CDR2 SYDVKM. Trimming cost V 1 base and J 7 bases; bases outside gene matches: 8. CDR3 nucleotides: TGTGCCAGCAGTTTATATAGCGGGAGTCGGAGAAATGAGCAGTTCTTC. This gives the protein CASSLYSGSRRNEQFF.

This clonotype was observed at least ten times. The chain employs TRBV6-2 or TRBV6-3 and TRBJ2-4; D is unclear. This CDR3 is built from 15 residues. CDR1 and CDR2 from the germline V gene are MNHEY and SVGEGT. Trimming removed 2 bases from V and 0 bases from J, with 8 bases in between. The CDR3 is CASSYGVLAKNIQYF. The DNA for the CDR3 is TGTGCCAGCAGTTACGGGGTACTAGCCAAAAACATTCAGTACTTC.

Notes on this clonotype: Being one base from a much bigger clone, this may be a read error. This chain uses TRBV6-2 or TRBV6-3 with TRBJ2-1; unclear D gene. The V gene's germline CDR1 is MNHEY and CDR2 SVGEGT. The CDR3 loop spans 11 amino acids. Between the trimmed V and J ends, which lost 5 bases and 15 bases, there was a span of 14 bases. The chain's CDR3 is CASSTKTCRFF. The CDR3 DNA reads TGTGCCAGCAGTACCAAGACGTGTCGGTTCTTC.

This clonotype occurred a few times. The gene calls are TRBV6-1 and TRBJ2-5, with a tentative D call TRBD2 (5 bases). CDR1 MNHNS and CDR2 SASEGT come from the germline V gene. V was trimmed by 7 bases and J by 2 bases, leaving 11 bases between them. CDR3 length equals 13 residues. CDR3 DNA sequence: TGTGCCAGCACCGAAGGCGGGCAAGAGACCCAGTACTTC. Translated: CASTEGGQETQYF.

This chain links TRBV6-2 or TRBV6-3 with TRBJ2-3; 7 positions agree with TRBD1. V lost 9 bases to trimming and J lost 1 base; unmatched junction nucleotides: 4. CDR3 size: 13 residues. Germline CDR1 reads MNHEY; CDR2 reads SVGEGT. The CDR3: CASTGVGTDTQYF. In DNA form, the CDR3 reads TGTGCCAGTACAGGGGTGGGCACAGATACGCAGTATTTT.

This clonotype was seen many times. V is TRBV6-2 or TRBV6-3 and J is TRBJ2-3; the D is unclear. Between the trimmed V and J ends, which lost 0 bases and 5 bases, there was a span of 3 bases. The CDR3 covers 12 residues. Germline V CDR1 and CDR2: MNHEY, SVGEGT. The CDR3 spells CASSYSKDTQYF. CDR3 sequence (DNA): TGTGCCAGCAGTTACTCGAAAGATACGCAGTATTTT.

This clonotype was observed many times. V and J are TRBV7-9 and TRBJ2-1; 13 bases map to TRBD2. The CDR3 runs 20 residues. V was clipped by 5 bases and J by 0 bases; unmatched bases: 13. Looked up from germline, CDR1 is SEHNR and CDR2 is FQNEAQ (reference sequence). DNA of the CDR3: TGTGCCAGCAGCCCGCCCTCGGGACTAGCGGGGCAGAGCTCCTACAATGAGCAGTTCTTC. As protein: CASSPPSGLAGQSSYNEQFF.

The V gene is TRBV28, the J gene TRBJ2-7; D remains ambiguous. The V gene lost 1 base and the J gene lost 3 bases, with 7 bases spanning the gap. Germline lookup yields CDR1 MDHEN and CDR2 SYDVKM. The CDR3 is made up of 13 amino acids. This CDR3 reads CASSLFLNYEQYF. The CDR3 DNA is TGTGCCAGCAGTTTATTTCTCAACTACGAGCAGTACTTC.

At least ten counts were recorded for this clonotype. V usage is TRBV20-1 and J usage is TRBJ2-1, with TRBD2 matching over 11 bases. The length of the CDR3 is 15 residues. The trim removed 6 bases at V and 3 bases at J, leaving 7 bases unmatched. Germline V gene sequence: CDR1 DFQATT, CDR2 SNEGSKA (reference sequence). CDR3 protein: CSAQLAGGFYNEQFF. The DNA of the CDR3 is TGCAGTGCGCAGCTAGCGGGAGGTTTCTACAATGAGCAGTTCTTC.

In its sample, this clonotype was seen many times. The V gene is TRBV14, the J gene TRBJ2-5, with unresolved D. The ends were cut back, 1 base at V and 5 bases at J, with 5 bases in the middle. The CDR3 has 12 residues. Germline V gene sequence: CDR1 SGHDN, CDR2 FVKESK. The CDR3 DNA reads TGTGCCAGCAGCCAAGTGGTTGAGACCCAGTACTTC. Residues: CASSQVVETQYF.

This clonotype came up a few times. The chain has TRBV7-9 and TRBJ2-1, with 9 bases identical to TRBD2. Germline CDR1 SEHNR, CDR2 FQNEAQ (reference sequence). The V and J ends lost 5 bases and 12 bases, in that order; junction bases with no gene match: 23. This CDR3 has 18 amino acids. The chain's CDR3 is CASSPRGSGGLTMIAQFF. CDR3 DNA sequence: TGTGCCAGCAGCCCCCGGGGTAGCGGGGGACTTACAATGATCGCGCAGTTCTTC.

The rearrangement links TRBV13 to TRBJ2-5; 10 nucleotides line up with TRBD2. The J call could be wrong; TRBJ2-1 is a better fit for the DNA end. This CDR3 contains 20 residues. In germline, CDR1 is PRHDT, CDR2 FYEKMQ (reference sequence). The chain's CDR3 is CASSLWSRLAGGTDQETQFF. The CDR3 DNA is TGTGCCAGCAGCTTATGGTCGAGGTTAGCGGGAGGAACCGACCAAGAGACCCAGTTCTTC.

In this sample, this clonotype turned up many times. The chain carries TRBV2 and TRBJ1-5, with TRBD1 matching 9 bases. The ends lost 6 bases at V and 1 base at J; junction bases unmatched: 13. Per germline, CDR1 SNHLY and CDR2 FYNNEI. The CDR3 extends over 18 amino acids. CDR3 in DNA: TGTGCCAGCAGCCCCGGGACAGGGCAATTAGGGAGCAATCAGCCCCAGCATTTT. Its translation: CASSPGTGQLGSNQPQHF.

This clonotype occurred many times. This rearrangement joins TRBV20-1 to TRBJ2-7, with a weak D call TRBD1 (6 bases). CDR3 length equals 15 residues. In germline, CDR1 is DFQATT, CDR2 SNEGSKA (reference sequence). Trimming took 3 bases from V and 1 from J, leaving 16 bases between them. The CDR3 reads CSASHLGDRSYEQYF. CDR3 nucleotides: TGCAGTGCTAGCCACCTTGGAGACAGGTCCTACGAGCAGTACTTC.

Points on this clonotype: This may be a read error: a much more frequent sequence differs by one nucleotide. Written as DNA, the CDR3 is TGTACCACCAGTGATTGGACTAGCGGGGATAGCACAGATACGCAGTATTTT. It specifies CTTSDWTSGDSTDTQYF. V and J are TRBV24-1 and TRBJ2-3, with 12 bases that match TRBD2. Germline-derived CDR1 and CDR2 are KGHDR and SFDVKD. CDR3 length: 17 residues.

The table lists this clonotype with many counts. The chain is built from TRBV5-1 and TRBJ2-3; D is possibly TRBD2 (6 bases). The V end was cut by 0 bases, the J end by 1 base, with 15 bases between. Germline loops: CDR1 SGHRS, CDR2 YFSETQ. The CDR3 totals 17 residues. The chain's CDR3 is CASSLGTGLWGTDTQYF. In DNA form, the CDR3 reads TGCGCCAGCAGCTTGGGAACGGGACTTTGGGGCACAGATACGCAGTATTTT. Based on the CDR3 plus reference TRBV5-1 and TRBJ2-3, the full variable domain is KAGVTQTPRYLIKTRGQQVTLSCSPISGHRSVSWYQQTPGQGLQFLFEYFSETQRNKGNFPGRFSGRQFSNSRSEMNVSTLELGDSALYLCASSLGTGLWGTDTQYFGPGTRLTVL.

In its sample, this clonotype was seen many times. The genes are TRBV10-1 and TRBJ2-3; tentatively, D is TRBD1 (6 bases). Germline V gene data show CDR1 as WNHNN and CDR2 as SYGVQD (reference sequence). The CDR3 loop spans 15 amino acids. The V gene lost 4 bases and the J gene lost 0 bases, with 11 bases spanning the gap. The CDR3 DNA reads as TGCGCCAGCAGTGGACAGGACACTAGCACAGATACGCAGTATTTT. Translated: CASSGQDTSTDTQYF.

The chain carries TRBV29-1 and TRBJ2-3, with D possibly called TRBD1 or TRBD2 (6 bases each). This CDR3 has 14 residues. Germline loops: CDR1 SQVTM, CDR2 ANQGSEA. The V and J ends lost 2 bases and 3 bases respectively, with 12 bases between them. CDR3 loop: CSVEPGALTDTQYF. The CDR3, as DNA: TGCAGCGTTGAACCGGGGGCCTTAACAGATACGCAGTATTTT.

This sequence joins TRBV7-3 and TRBJ2-1, with 9 bases aligning to TRBD1. The CDR3 extends over 12 amino acids. V trimming: 8 bases; J trimming: 9 bases; junction bases outside the gene matches: 5. The germline gives CDR1 SGHTA, CDR2 FQGTGA. CDR3 in amino acids: CASGTGPLEQFF. CDR3 nucleotide sequence: TGTGCCAGCGGGACAGGGCCTCTTGAGCAGTTCTTC.

In its sample, this clonotype was seen many times. The rearrangement uses TRBV20-1 and TRBJ2-3, with 7 bases fitting TRBD2. The V and J ends lost 6 bases and 2 bases, in that order; junction bases with no gene match: 11. CDR3 size: 15 residues. The germline V gene has CDR1 DFQATT and CDR2 SNEGSKA (reference sequence). The CDR3: CSAGRLSGTTDTQYF. The DNA of the CDR3 is TGCAGTGCGGGGCGACTGAGCGGGACCACAGATACGCAGTATTTT.

The gene calls are TRBV18 and TRBJ2-3; 12 nucleotides line up with TRBD2. The CDR3 runs to 18 residues. From germline, CDR1 is KGHSH and CDR2 LQKENI. V dropped 6 bases and J dropped 0; count of bases not matched to a gene: 10. CDR3: CASSYLGTSGPSTDTQYF. CDR3 coding DNA: TGTGCCAGCTCGTACCTGGGGACTAGCGGGCCCAGCACAGATACGCAGTATTTT.

A word on this clonotype: A much larger clone differs by one base, so this may be a read error. The gene calls are TRBV5-1 and TRBJ2-7; D uncertain. The CDR3 is 14 amino acids. Per the germline V gene, CDR1 is SGHRS and CDR2 is YFSETQ. The CDR3 reads CTSSLDNRPYEQYF. Written as DNA, the CDR3 is TGCACCAGCAGCTTGGATAACAGACCCTACGAGCAGTACTTC. The full variable domain, rest sourced from reference TRBV5-1 and TRBJ2-7, is KAGVTQTPRYLIKTRGQQVTLSCSPISGHRSVSWYQQTPGQGLQFLFEYFSETQRNKGNFPGRFSGRQFSNSRSEMNVSTLELGDSALYLCTSSLDNRPYEQYFGPGTRLTVT.

This clonotype has only a few counts. The chain has TRBV11-2 and TRBJ1-4; D unclear. The V end was cut by 4 bases, the J end by 8 bases, with 14 bases between. The CDR3 runs 14 residues. Looked up from germline, CDR1 is SGHAT and CDR2 is FQNNGV. In DNA form, the CDR3 reads TGTGCCAGCAGCTCCCCCAGGTTCCGGGAAAAACTGTTTTTT. This sequence encodes CASSSPRFREKLFF.

This clonotype was recorded at least ten times. The rearrangement links TRBV3-1 to TRBJ1-1; tentatively, D is TRBD1 (6 bases). V was trimmed by 5 bases and J by 4 bases, leaving 20 bases between them. Per germline, CDR1 LGHDT and CDR2 YNNKEL (reference sequence). The CDR3 spans 16 residues. The DNA for the CDR3 is TGTGCCAGCAGCTCTCGAACGCAGGGGACGGGCACTGAAGCTTTCTTT. The encoded protein is CASSSRTQGTGTEAFF.

This clonotype came up many times. This chain connects TRBV2 to TRBJ2-7; D perhaps matches TRBD1 (6 bases). Germline V gene sequence: CDR1 SNHLY, CDR2 FYNNEI. Trimming pared 10 bases from V and 1 base from J, leaving 14 bases between. CDR3 length: 13 amino acids. CDR3 DNA: TGTGCCACCTTCCCAGGGGTTTCCTACGAGCAGTACTTC. Its protein is CATFPGVSYEQYF.

This rearrangement joins TRBV11-2 to TRBJ2-7; D remains ambiguous. Trimming cost V 1 base and J 0 bases, with 19 bases left between them. There are 18 residues in the CDR3. Per the germline V gene, CDR1 is SGHAT and CDR2 is FQNNGV. The DNA for the CDR3 is TGTGCCAGCAGCTTAGGGGCGATTTTGAGGTCAGCCTCCTACGAGCAGTACTTC. This sequence encodes CASSLGAILRSASYEQYF.

In this sample, this clonotype turned up many times. The CDR3 is CSARTGQGGGTDTQYF. CDR3 DNA sequence: TGCAGTGCTAGAACTGGGCAGGGCGGCGGCACAGATACGCAGTATTTT. The V and J genes are TRBV20-1 and TRBJ2-3, with D possibly matching TRBD1 (5 bases). CDR1 is DFQATT and CDR2 is SNEGSKA in the germline V gene (reference sequence). The CDR3 consists of 16 residues. V was trimmed by 2 bases and J by 1 base, leaving 16 bases between them.